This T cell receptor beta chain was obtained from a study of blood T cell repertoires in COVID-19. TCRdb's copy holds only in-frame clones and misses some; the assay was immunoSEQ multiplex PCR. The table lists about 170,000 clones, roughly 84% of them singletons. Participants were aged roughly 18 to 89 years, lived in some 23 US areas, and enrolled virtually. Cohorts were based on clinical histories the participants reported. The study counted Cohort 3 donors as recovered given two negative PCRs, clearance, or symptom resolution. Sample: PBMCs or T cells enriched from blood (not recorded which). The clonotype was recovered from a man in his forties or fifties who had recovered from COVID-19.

In DNA, the CDR3 is TGCGCCAGCAGCTTGGGGGCCGAGGAGACCCAGTACTTC. It is translated as CASSLGAEETQYF. This chain uses TRBV5-1 with TRBJ2-5; D remains unclear. Trimming shortened V by 0 bases and J by 5 bases, and 8 bases separated the two germline ends. Per germline, CDR1 SGHRS and CDR2 YFSETQ. This CDR3 is built from 13 residues.